This record concerns one T cell receptor beta chain sequence. It has no known antigen specificity. Per-base qualities were not stored, and no clone one base away is much larger. The data originate from a study of T cell responses to AZD1222 COVID-19 vaccine (dated by TCRdb to the early 2020s). Turning to the overall study: AZD1222 recipients with second doses at about 4 weeks or about 12 weeks were pooled, because spike-specific TCR depth and breadth did not differ between schedules. TCR sequencing was performed for 230 to 250 trial participants, of whom roughly 200 were given two doses of AZD1222 and around 25 were given two doses of MenACWY control vaccine. Trial participants were enrolled by age into subgroups of 18-55, 56-69 and 70-plus years, and around 150, 29 and 61 TCR-sequenced participants, respectively, were included in these subgroups. Broad study findings and their caveats: Conclusions about previously exposed vaccinees are limited, since just five or six AZD1222 recipients were seropositive for SARS-CoV-2 at baseline. Epitopes outside the regions mutated in the B.1.351 and B.1.1.7 variants were reportedly recognized by nearly half of the unique spike-specific TCRs. In the small 56-69-year group, the increase in depth fell short of significance, most likely because of low power. No day 14 peak-response samples were available, so repertoires were characterized only after the peak T cell response. Most participants were white British and females outnumbered males, and the authors suggested that clonal diversity may have been underestimated. The vaccine-associated CD4 TCRs covered the entire spike protein, and the dominant responses fell in regions 160-218 and 743-854. After two AZD1222 doses, spike-specific TCR breadth and depth were significantly higher than at day 0 and than in MenACWY recipients.

The time point label on this specimen signifies: baseline before first vaccination. Vaccinee samples came from UK trials COV001 and COV002, including a single-blind randomized controlled phase 2/3 trial of AZD1222 (ChAdOx1 nCoV-19) in healthy adults. For TCRbeta chain sequencing, PBMC samples were collected from trial participants at day 0 and at day 28 after the second dose. The CDR3 regions of human TCRbeta chains were analyzed by immunosequencing. Turning to the authors' computational methods: Repertoire TCRs were matched against a reference library of SARS-CoV-2-specific TCRs generated with the MIRA antigen-specificity platform. Breadth meant the fraction of unique TCRs that were SARS-CoV-2-associated, whereas depth meant the fraction of total T cells that were SARS-CoV-2-associated. Using the MIRA data, each spike-specific TCR was assigned both to the spike region to which the TCR was reactive and to a CD4 or CD8 class. Log10-transformed breadth and depth values were compared by one-way ANOVA with Sidak's multiple comparisons tests. What TCRdb holds here is the immuneACCESS table cut down to in-frame rearrangements. Part of the clones is not present; checked against another copy, under half of the missing clones reflect an unresolved V gene, and the others are unexplained. D and trimming were read from the DNA, whereas the V and J calls and clone size are those reported in that table. For this sample there are approximately 180,000 clones; 75% to 90% appear just once. The ten biggest clones cover roughly 6.5% of the sample.

V is reduced by 3 bases and J by 2 bases, leaving a spacing of 5 bases between them. The germline V gene encodes CDR1 LNHDA and CDR2 SQIVND (reference sequence). Including the terminal cysteine and phenylalanine, the CDR3 comprises 13 residues. CDR3 DNA is the only sequence kept; it has 39 bases, read in frame from the first base. The chain links TRBV19 with TRBJ1-5; the D segment cannot be called with confidence. Sample: peripheral blood, taken on day 0 of AZD1222 vaccination. This clonotype originated in an adult in good health. The sequenced DNA is TGTGCCAGTAGTATGGAGGGCAATCAGCCCCAGCATTTT. Translation gives CASSMEGNQPQHF.